This T cell receptor beta chain was sequenced in a study of T-cell reconstitution after alpha-beta-depleted transplantation in children. Study-wide results and limits: Alpha-beta T cells about two months after transplant reportedly derived from several hundred expanded graft clones. The authors attributed T-cell counts and diversity one year after transplant mostly to newly produced T cells. High day-60 TCRbeta diversity in some patients came from surviving recipient T cells and thymic progenitors.

Preparing the TCRbeta library involved the use of unique molecular identifiers. Each CDR3 protein is one row after TCRdb ran MiXCR on the PCR reads. The repertoire holds 60,000 or so distinct CDR3 sequences, with 40% to 55% as singletons. Worth noting for this clonotype: Its antigen remains unidentified.

The CDR3 loop spans 14 amino acids. Germline V CDR1 and CDR2: SGHRS, YFSETQ. The V gene end was trimmed by 4 bases and the J gene end by 8 bases; junction bases not matched to a gene: 7. The chain couples TRBV5-1 to TRBJ2-1, with 9 bases identical to TRBD1. The source of this sequence is a male patient younger than 18 who had a stem cell transplant for acute lymphoblastic leukemia, so the T cells may come from the graft donor. The sequenced sample was PBMCs, mostly from graft donor cells, obtained 360 days after TCRalphabeta/CD19-depleted stem cell transplant. The CDR3 DNA reads as TGCGCCAGCAGCCCCGGGACAGGGAGGGATGAGCAGTTCTTC. It translates to CASSPGTGRDEQFF.